Listed below are T cell receptor beta chains from one sample, sequenced in a study of blood T cell repertoires in COVID-19. Repertoires were generated with immunoSEQ multiplex PCR, while TCRdb's copy carries only in-frame clones and drops some. The data show under 400,000 clones, 80% to 90% seen once. Sequencing was carried out using PBMCs or T cells enriched from blood (not recorded which). These receptors all come from a woman between 35 and 50 years old with acute COVID-19. Each CDR3 is given with its conserved first and last residue. A D gene is named only where the DNA matches it firmly. Clone size is not always given. Where it is, it says once, few, many or a class for expanded clones.

j_call v_call d_call clone_size cdr3_nt cdr3_aa
TRBJ2-3 TRBV27 . . TGTGCCAGCAGTTTAGGGGCCACAGATACGCAGTATTTT CASSLGATDTQYF
TRBJ1-1 TRBV3-1/TRBV3-2 . . TGTGCCAGCAGCCATTCCTCGGGGAACACTGAAGCTTTCTTT CASSHSSGNTEAFF
TRBJ2-5 TRBV4-2 . once TGTGCCAGCAGCCCCGGGTTGGGTGCAGAGACCCAGTACTTC CASSPGLGAETQYF
TRBJ1-4 TRBV14 TRBD1 . TGTGCCAGCAGCCCAATGACAGGGGCCTCAACTAATGAAAAACTGTTTTTT CASSPMTGASTNEKLFF
TRBJ1-2 TRBV2 . . TGTGCCAGCAGTAGCCGGGGTCGTCAGGGCTACACCTTC CASSSRGRQGYTF
TRBJ1-6 TRBV28 TRBD1 . TGTGCCAGCAGCCAGGGACAGGGTAGTTCACCCCTCCACTTT CASSQGQGSSPLHF
TRBJ2-2 TRBV6-5 . once TGTGCCAGCGGGCGGGTAGCCGGGGAGCTGTTTTTT CASGRVAGELFF
TRBJ1-4 TRBV9 . . TGTGCCAGCAGTGCACAGGGATCTAATGAAAAACTGTTTTTT CASSAQGSNEKLFF
TRBJ2-3 TRBV5-1 . . TGCGCCAGCAGGGATCAGGGACTTTCAGATACGCAGTATTTT CASRDQGLSDTQYF
TRBJ2-5 TRBV2 TRBD2 . TGTGCCAGCAGTGAGTTGGGGGGGACAGAGACCCAGTACTTC CASSELGGTETQYF
TRBJ2-3 TRBV28 . . TGTGCCAGCAGTAGTCCCCCAGCGTCCTTACGGGGAGATACGCAGTATTTT CASSSPPASLRGDTQYF
TRBJ2-7 TRBV6-5 TRBD1 . TGTGCCAGCAGTAGCCGGGACAGCTCCTACGAGCAGTACTTC CASSSRDSSYEQYF
TRBJ1-2 TRBV12-3/TRBV12-4 TRBD1 . TGTGCCAGCAGTCCTGACAGGGGCGGTGGCTACACCTTC CASSPDRGGGYTF
TRBJ2-2 TRBV5-1 TRBD1 . TGCGCCAGCAGCTCCGGACAGGGGAACACCGGGGAGCTGTTTTTT CASSSGQGNTGELFF
TRBJ2-7 TRBV11-1 TRBD1 . TGTGCCAGCAGCGCACGACAGGGGTTGAACGAGCAGTACTTC CASSARQGLNEQYF
TRBJ2-5 TRBV5-1 TRBD1 . TGCGCCAGCAGCCTGACAGGGGATCTAGAGACCCAGTACTTC CASSLTGDLETQYF
TRBJ1-1 TRBV6-2/TRBV6-3 . . TGTGCCAGCAGTTATGCGAACCCGAACACTGAAGCTTTCTTT CASSYANPNTEAFF
TRBJ2-3 TRBV7-2 TRBD2 . TGTGCCAGCAGCCGCCTTAGCGGGGGGAGCACAGATACGCAGTATTTT CASSRLSGGSTDTQYF
TRBJ1-2 TRBV7-9 . . TGTGCCAGCAGCTTTGGCCAGGGTTATGGCTACACCTTC CASSFGQGYGYTF
TRBJ2-5 TRBV5-1 . once TGCGCCAGCACCAACTGGGGGGAACAAGAGACCCAGTACTTC CASTNWGEQETQYF
TRBJ1-2 TRBV4-1 . . TGCGCCAGCAGCCAACAGACAGATAACTATGGCTACACCTTC CASSQQTDNYGYTF
TRBJ1-1 TRBV4-3 . . TGCGCCAGCAGCCAAGGCACGCGTATCGACACTGAAGCTTTCTTT CASSQGTRIDTEAFF
TRBJ2-4 TRBV7-2 . few TGTGCCAGCAGCTCTTGGACAGAGGGCATTCAGTACTTC CASSSWTEGIQYF
TRBJ1-1 TRBV19 . few TGTGCCAGTAGTATTACCTTCGGACAGACTAACACTGAAGCTTTCTTT CASSITFGQTNTEAFF
TRBJ1-1 TRBV11-2 . . TGTGCCAGCAGCTTTGCGGCGGGGAAGAACACTGAAGCTTTCTTT CASSFAAGKNTEAFF
TRBJ2-5 TRBV14 TRBD2 . TGTGCCAGCAGCCGCGCTCAGGGAGGGTCCCTAGAGACCCAGTACTTC CASSRAQGGSLETQYF
TRBJ1-3 TRBV3-1/TRBV3-2 . . TGTGCCAGCAGTTGGGGGCCTTCTGGAAACACCATATATTTT CASSWGPSGNTIYF
TRBJ1-5 TRBV7-2 . . TGTGCCAGCAGCCCCAAGCCGGGGGATCAGCCCCAGCATTTT CASSPKPGDQPQHF
TRBJ1-2 TRBV27 TRBD1 . TGTGCCAGCAGTTTCCCAGACCGGGACAGCGTTTCGGTTTGTCGATTC CASSFPDRDSVSVCRF
TRBJ1-5 TRBV19 TRBD1 . TGTGCCAGTAGGACCACCAACAGGGGTCAGGGCAATCAGCCCCAGCATTTT CASRTTNRGQGNQPQHF
TRBJ2-3 TRBV7-7 TRBD2 . TGTGCTAGCAGCTTGGGACTAGCGGGAGTAAATACGCAGTATTTT CASSLGLAGVNTQYF
TRBJ2-4 TRBV20-1 . . TGCAGTGCTAGTGGTCAGGGGTTAGGGGTAGCCAAAAACATTCAGTACTTC CSASGQGLGVAKNIQYF
TRBJ2-4 TRBV4-1 . . TGCGCCAGCAGCCAAGGTGGTGGTAGCGCAGTTCAGTACTTC CASSQGGGSAVQYF
TRBJ2-1 TRBV28 TRBD2 once TGTGCCAGCAGTTTATTCATTGTGACGCGGGAGAAGTACAATGAGCAGTTCTTC CASSLFIVTREKYNEQFF
TRBJ2-1 TRBV19 TRBD2 . TGTGCCAGTAGTATACTAGCGGGAGCGGTGGGTGAGCAGTTCTTC CASSILAGAVGEQFF
TRBJ1-1 TRBV6-6 TRBD1 . TGTGCCAGCACCATGGGACAGGGGGTGGGGAACACTGAAGCTTTCTTT CASTMGQGVGNTEAFF
TRBJ1-2 TRBV5-1 TRBD1 . TGCGCCAGCAGCTTGGACGGGACAGGGACAACCTATGGCTACACCTTC CASSLDGTGTTYGYTF